Listed below are T cell receptor beta chains from one sample, sequenced in a study of cytomegalovirus exposure and HLA in healthy donors. The method was immunoSEQ multiplex PCR; TCRdb's version includes in-frame clones alone and lacks a portion of them. Of 150,000 to 200,000 clones in the sample, about 75% were seen once. The sequencing sample was made of PBMCs. Receptors originate from a female donor in good health and CMV-seronegative. Both conserved end residues are part of each CDR3.

TRBV6-5	CASNSPGSSYEQYF
TRBV5-1	CASGPGDRGPGELFF
TRBV5-1	CASSARTQGTNEKLFF
TRBV27	CASRRTGIGYGYTF
TRBV19	CASRETGTLNTEAFF
TRBV7-3	CASSQGRGAEQYF
TRBV29-1	CSVRPGTQGGYTF
TRBV2	CAIGQGAWQPQHF
TRBV5-6	CASSLRPPGHSRDEQYF
TRBV4-1	CASSLLKAGAGYTF
TRBV2	CASSPGSGPYEQYF
TRBV7-3	CASSLGQTNTEAFF
TRBV5-4	CASSPRQGANTEAFF
TRBV27	CASSLSARPNTEAFF
TRBV19	CASTSRGTSGANVLTF
TRBV6-1	CASSEGEGGAYNEQFF
TRBV10-2	CASSQQGGSEAFF
TRBV30	CAWNPGQGNEKLFF
TRBV19	CATQARTGVTTSNQPQHF
TRBV19	CASLDRDQSLQVEKLFF
TRBV18	CASSPLGADYEQYF
TRBV29-1	CSVEVTGAFF
TRBV6-5	CASSYSRDRGSYEQYF
TRBV5-1	CASSHTLQGTQETQYF
TRBV15	CATSRDQLAGVTYNEQFF
TRBV30	CAWVWPWGANVLTF
TRBV23-1	CASSQEVYSSGANTGELFF
TRBV7-8	CASSTGQDGDIQYF
TRBV6-1	CASSEEDRQGQPQHF
TRBV5-5	CASSSSPGGEKLFF
TRBV9	CASSGGQGNYGYTF
TRBV10-3	CAISEASSGGYNEQFF
TRBV7-2	CASSLGGQGGNYGYTF
TRBV6-1	CASSEAGTGYTPLHF
TRBV6-5	CASSPGGNQPQHF
TRBV11-2	CASSLVQNTEAFF
TRBV7-9	CASSSHMNTEAFF
TRBV10-3	CAISAEGAGEQYF
TRBV18	CASSPTSGGAGYEQYF
TRBV6-1	CASMRTASNQPQHF
TRBV18	CASSRTGGLGGDIQYF
TRBV19	CASSPGTGIGYTF
TRBV5-1	CASSYAGEAGYTF
TRBV2	CASSERAGNTEAFF
TRBV30	CAWSAGGFGGTDTQYF
TRBV5-4	CASGGNALNAGANVLTF
TRBV10-3	CAISDGAGGLEQYF
TRBV13	CASSSSGSWQFF
TRBV15	CATSSPGTGGNEQYF
TRBV9	CASSSGHDTGELFF
TRBV18	CASSPGQMNYGYTF
TRBV5-1	CASSLEGVSGANVLTF
TRBV7-9	CASSRYPPRGTDTQYF
TRBV7-2	CASSLYSGGLYEQYF
TRBV2	CASSEDWEGTFF